This T cell receptor (beta chain) appears in the sequencing data of a study of control samples from healthy donors and cancer patients. Trimming stripped 5 bases from V and 4 bases from J, with 15 bases between. This CDR3 contains 15 residues. Germline-derived CDR1 and CDR2 are MNHEY and SMNVEV (reference sequence). The protocol was immunoSEQ multiplex PCR, while the TCRdb copy is restricted to in-frame clones and leaves out a portion. This sample has under 90,000 clones, with around 92% found just once. The sequenced material came from blood. The receptor was isolated from a woman in her sixties in good health. This chain uses TRBV27 with TRBJ1-5; possible D gene TRBD1, 6 bases. The CDR3 is CASSGGAVANQPQHF. CDR3 coding DNA: TGTGCCAGCAGTGGGGGGGCGGTGGCTAATCAGCCCCAGCATTTT.